The next 32 T cell receptor beta chains were all read from a single sample in a study of T cells expressing NK-cell markers. Each CDR3 protein gets one entry in TCRdb, which reprocessed the 5' RACE reads and gives no DNA. The sample table sets out 350,000 to 400,000 distinct CDR3 sequences. Sequenced input: blood T cells: a sorted CD56 or NKG2C T cell subset, CD4+ or CD8+ T cells, or bulk PBMC T cells (not recorded which). These receptors came from a woman in her 50s in good health.

The J gene is TRBJ2-3, the V gene TRBV15; TCRdb selects TRBD2, and the lack of DNA leaves this call unchecked. This CDR3 has 17 residues. In germline, CDR1 is LNHNV, CDR2 YYDKDF (reference sequence). CDR3 protein: CATSRPGLAGGVDTQYF.

V and J are TRBV28 and TRBJ2-1; TCRdb selects TRBD2, and the lack of DNA leaves this call unchecked. The CDR3 is made up of 17 amino acids. Per germline, CDR1 MDHEN and CDR2 SYDVKM. CDR3 residues: CASSLNPLAGEGHEQFF. Filled out from reference TRBV28 and TRBJ2-1, the complete variable domain reads DVKVTQSSRYLVKRTGEKVFLECVQDMDHENMFWYRQDPGLGLRLIYFSYDVKMKEKGDIPEGYSVSREKKERFSLILESASTNQTSMYLCASSLNPLAGEGHEQFFGPGTRLTVL.

The rearrangement uses TRBV20-1 and TRBJ2-1. Germline CDR1 DFQATT, CDR2 SNEGSKA (reference sequence). The CDR3 consists of 14 residues. The CDR3 region is CSARDVSDYNEQFF.

The chain employs TRBV4-1 and TRBJ2-6; with no DNA, the TCRdb D assignment of TRBD2 cannot be verified. The CDR3 runs to 16 residues. Looked up from germline, CDR1 is MGHRA and CDR2 is YSYEKL. The CDR3 loop reads CASSLIREAGANVLTF.

V is TRBV5-1 and J is TRBJ2-1. Per the germline V gene, CDR1 is SGHRS and CDR2 is YFSETQ. The CDR3 is 14 residues long. The CDR3 loop reads CASSETTLKDEQFF.

The CDR3 region is CASDAGGNTGELFF. The rearrangement links TRBV12-3 or TRBV12-4 to TRBJ2-2; TCRdb gives TRBD2 as the D gene, but with no DNA this cannot be confirmed. The CDR3 length is 14 residues.

The chain employs TRBV11-2 and TRBJ1-3; TCRdb outputs TRBD1, but without DNA this stays unchecked. This CDR3 spans 17 amino acids. Germline V gene data show CDR1 as SGHAT and CDR2 as FQNNGV. This CDR3 is CASSFAGQAAQFNTIYF.

V usage is TRBV29-1 and J usage is TRBJ2-1; TCRdb selects TRBD1, and the lack of DNA leaves this call unchecked. Germline V lookup: CDR1 SQVTM, CDR2 ANQGSEA. This CDR3 region has 15 residues. The CDR3 reads CSVVDSPPSYNEQFF.

The genes are TRBV3-1 and TRBJ2-1. CDR1 and CDR2 (germline): LGHDT, YNNKEL (reference sequence). The CDR3 totals 16 residues. CDR3 in amino acids: CASSQDLASTYNEQFF.

The chain employs TRBV20-1 and TRBJ2-3. The germline V gene encodes CDR1 DFQATT and CDR2 SNEGSKA (reference sequence). CDR3 size: 15 residues. The CDR3 reads CSARDQVDYTDTQYF.

The V and J genes are TRBV5-1 and TRBJ1-4; TCRdb lists TRBD1, though no DNA is available to test this call. This CDR3 is 15 amino acids long. Germline CDR1 reads SGHRS; CDR2 reads YFSETQ. CDR3 amino acids: CASSRSGDKDEKLFF.

This chain links TRBV7-2 with TRBJ2-7; checking the TCRdb D call of TRBD2 is not possible without DNA. Germline values: CDR1 SGHTA, CDR2 FQGNSA. The CDR3 runs to 17 residues. CDR3 region: CASSRGTSGTFSYEQYF.

The chain combines TRBV3-1 with TRBJ1-1. The germline gives CDR1 LGHDT, CDR2 YNNKEL (reference sequence). The CDR3 length is 13 residues. CDR3 protein: CASTGTANTEAFF. Looking up the rest from reference TRBV3-1 and TRBJ1-1 gives the full variable domain: DTAVSQTPKYLVTQMGNDKSIKCEQNLGHDTMYWYKQDSKKFLKIMFSYNNKELIINETVPNRFSPKSPDKAHLNLHINSLELGDSAVYFCASTGTANTEAFFGQGTRLTVV.

J is TRBJ2-1 and V is TRBV7-2; there is no DNA to check the TCRdb D call of TRBD2. CDR3 size: 15 residues. Germline CDR1 reads SGHTA; CDR2 reads FQGNSA. CDR3 region: CASSLSLTAYNEQFF.

The V and J genes are TRBV27 and TRBJ1-5. CDR3 length: 13 residues. CDR1 MNHEY and CDR2 SMNVEV come from the germline V gene (reference sequence). CDR3 protein: CASSFGQYQPQHF.

The chain carries TRBV7-9 and TRBJ2-1; the TCRdb D gene call, TRBD2, has no DNA to confirm it. The germline gives CDR1 SEHNR, CDR2 FQNEAQ (reference sequence). The CDR3 is made up of 15 amino acids. This chain's CDR3 is CASRPSSGAYNEQFF.

The rearrangement joins TRBV15 to TRBJ1-2; TCRdb outputs TRBD1, but without DNA this stays unchecked. The CDR3 sequence is 14 residues long. From germline, CDR1 is LNHNV and CDR2 YYDKDF (reference sequence). CDR3 region: CATSRFLGAGGYTF.

The chain joins TRBV20-1 to TRBJ1-1; TCRdb lists TRBD1, though no DNA is available to test this call. The CDR3 sequence is 11 residues long. Germline-derived CDR1 and CDR2 are DFQATT and SNEGSKA (reference sequence). CDR3: CSAPLGAEAFF.

The rearrangement links TRBV29-1 to TRBJ2-4. Germline CDR1 and CDR2: SQVTM and ANQGSEA. The CDR3 runs to 13 residues. CDR3 loop: CSVADSAKNIQYF.

The V and J genes are TRBV7-2 and TRBJ2-1; absent DNA, TCRdb's TRBD2 call cannot be checked. CDR1 is SGHTA and CDR2 is FQGNSA in the germline V gene. The CDR3 runs to 18 residues. CDR3 loop: CASSLRFLAGVDSNEQFF.

The genes are TRBV6-5 and TRBJ1-2; there is no DNA to check the TCRdb D call of TRBD1. The CDR3 covers 15 residues. Germline V gives CDR1 MNHEY, CDR2 SVGAGI. The CDR3: CASSYGNRANYGYTF.

V is TRBV6-5 and J is TRBJ2-3; the TRBD1 assignment by TCRdb is unverifiable without DNA. CDR3 length equals 16 residues. Looked up from germline, CDR1 is MNHEY and CDR2 is SVGAGI. The CDR3 protein is CASSYPGGSRTDTQYF.

V gene TRBV4-2 combines with J gene TRBJ2-5. Looked up from germline, CDR1 is LGHNA and CDR2 is YNFKEQ. The CDR3 has 17 amino acids. The CDR3 region is CASSQERSHHPQETQYF.

The J gene is TRBJ2-3, the V gene TRBV5-1. This CDR3 has 14 residues. Per the germline V gene, CDR1 is SGHRS and CDR2 is YFSETQ. The CDR3: CASSPHGSTDTQYF.

The rearrangement links TRBV6-5 to TRBJ2-4; TCRdb proposes TRBD1, but this gene call is untestable without DNA. The length of the CDR3 is 16 residues. Germline CDR1 reads MNHEY; CDR2 reads SVGAGI. The CDR3 sequence is CASSYRTTRAKNIQYF.

This chain joins TRBV5-1 and TRBJ2-5; the TCRdb call, TRBD1, lacks DNA for checking. The germline V gene has CDR1 SGHRS and CDR2 YFSETQ. CDR3 size: 14 residues. The CDR3 reads CASSLAGREETQYF.

The rearrangement links TRBV5-1 to TRBJ2-2; lacking DNA, the TRBD2 call made by TCRdb goes unchecked. Per the germline V gene, CDR1 is SGHRS and CDR2 is YFSETQ. The CDR3 has 15 amino acids. The CDR3 loop is CASSGLADMAGELFF.

The chain recombines TRBV19 with TRBJ1-1; TCRdb proposes TRBD1, but this gene call is untestable without DNA. This CDR3 spans 14 amino acids. In germline, CDR1 is LNHDA, CDR2 SQIVND (reference sequence). CDR3 protein: CASNQWTGNVRAFF.

The CDR3 reads CASSLGWNTEAFF. The chain couples TRBV28 to TRBJ1-1. This CDR3 has 13 residues. The germline V gene encodes CDR1 MDHEN and CDR2 SYDVKM.

The chain recombines TRBV7-8 with TRBJ1-2. This CDR3 spans 14 amino acids. Looked up from germline, CDR1 is SGHVS and CDR2 is FQNEAQ. Here the CDR3 reads CASSPTLVGNGYTF.

CDR3 sequence: CSVEDRGGGRTGELFF. The chain is built from TRBV29-1 and TRBJ2-2; the D call from TCRdb, TRBD1, cannot be confirmed without DNA. Germline V gene lookup returns CDR1 SQVTM and CDR2 ANQGSEA. The CDR3 is made up of 16 amino acids.

This rearrangement joins TRBV6-6 to TRBJ2-7; the D gene TCRdb calls, TRBD2, cannot be checked with no DNA. CDR3 length: 17 residues. CDR1 is MNHNY, CDR2 SVGAGI, per germline (reference sequence). The CDR3 protein is CASIPIAAGGSGNEQYF.